The T cell receptor (beta chain) described here comes from a study of T cells in pancreatic ductal adenocarcinoma. This CDR3 has 16 residues. CDR1 is SGDLS and CDR2 is YYNGEE in the germline V gene. V was cut by 0 bases and J by 1 base, with 13 bases left in between. Selected pancreatic ductal adenocarcinoma patients had undergone surgery without neoadjuvant therapy. Libraries were prepared by immunoSEQ multiplex PCR; TCRdb keeps only in-frame clonotypes and omits some of them. The sample includes about 12,000 clones, 86% seen only once; the top ten take more than 15%. The chain combines TRBV9 with TRBJ1-1; D uncertain. The clonotype originates from a human donor with pancreatic ductal adenocarcinoma. The sequencing input was PBMCs. The CDR3 bases are TGTGCCAGCAGCGTAGGAGAACTTACACCGAACACTGAAGCTTTCTTT. Translated, it gives CASSVGELTPNTEAFF.